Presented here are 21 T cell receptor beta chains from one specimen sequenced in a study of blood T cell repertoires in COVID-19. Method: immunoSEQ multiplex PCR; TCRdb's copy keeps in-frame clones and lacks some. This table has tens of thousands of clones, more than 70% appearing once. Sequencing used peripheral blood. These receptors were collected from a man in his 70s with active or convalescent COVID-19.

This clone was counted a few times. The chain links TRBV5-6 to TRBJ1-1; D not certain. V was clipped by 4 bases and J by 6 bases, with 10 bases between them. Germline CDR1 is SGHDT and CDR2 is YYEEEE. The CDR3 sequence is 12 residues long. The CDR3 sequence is CASSRKRAEAFF. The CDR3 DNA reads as TGTGCCAGCAGCCGGAAGAGGGCTGAAGCTTTCTTT. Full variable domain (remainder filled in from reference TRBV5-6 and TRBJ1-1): DAGVTQSPTHLIKTRGQQVTLRCSPKSGHDTVSWYQQALGQGPQFIFQYYEEEERQRGNFPDRFSGHQFPNYSSELNVNALLLGDSALYLCASSRKRAEAFFGQGTRLTVV.

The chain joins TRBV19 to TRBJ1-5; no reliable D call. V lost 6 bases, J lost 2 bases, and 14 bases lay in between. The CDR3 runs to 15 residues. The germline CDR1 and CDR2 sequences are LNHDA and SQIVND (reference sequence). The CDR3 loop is CASSPRSEGNQPQHF. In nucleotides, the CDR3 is TGTGCCAGTAGCCCCAGGTCGGAGGGCAATCAGCCCCAGCATTTT.

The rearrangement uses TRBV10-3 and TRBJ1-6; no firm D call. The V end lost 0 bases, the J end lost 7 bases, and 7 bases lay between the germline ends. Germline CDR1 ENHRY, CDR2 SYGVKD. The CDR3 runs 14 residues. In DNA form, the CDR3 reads TGTGCCATCAGTGAGTCCACAGCAAATTCACCCCTCCACTTT. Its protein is CAISESTANSPLHF.

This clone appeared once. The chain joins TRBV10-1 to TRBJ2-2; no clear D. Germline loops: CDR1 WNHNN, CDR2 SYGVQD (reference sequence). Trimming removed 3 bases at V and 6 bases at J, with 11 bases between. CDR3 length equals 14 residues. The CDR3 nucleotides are TGCGCCAGCAGTGATCCTGAATCGGCCGGGGAGCTGTTTTTT. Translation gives CASSDPESAGELFF.

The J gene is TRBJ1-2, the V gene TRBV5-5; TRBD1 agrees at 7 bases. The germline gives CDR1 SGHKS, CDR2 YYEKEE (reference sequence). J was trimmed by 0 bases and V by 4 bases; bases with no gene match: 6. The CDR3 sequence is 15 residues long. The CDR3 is CASSRGTDPNYGYTF. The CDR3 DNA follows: TGTGCCAGCAGCAGAGGGACAGATCCTAACTATGGCTACACCTTC.

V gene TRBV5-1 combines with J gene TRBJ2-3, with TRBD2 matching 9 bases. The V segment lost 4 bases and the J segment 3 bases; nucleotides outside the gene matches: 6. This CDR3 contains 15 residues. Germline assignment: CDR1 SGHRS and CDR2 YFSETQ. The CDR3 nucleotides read TGCGCCAGCAGCGTAGCGGGGGTGGATACAGATACGCAGTATTTT. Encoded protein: CASSVAGVDTDTQYF.

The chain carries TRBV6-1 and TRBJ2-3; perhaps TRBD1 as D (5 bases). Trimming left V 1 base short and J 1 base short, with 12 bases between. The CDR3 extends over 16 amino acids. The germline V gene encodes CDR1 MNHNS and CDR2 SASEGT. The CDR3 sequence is CASSEGAGWGTDTQYF. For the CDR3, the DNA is TGTGCCAGCAGTGAAGGAGCAGGGTGGGGCACAGATACGCAGTATTTT.

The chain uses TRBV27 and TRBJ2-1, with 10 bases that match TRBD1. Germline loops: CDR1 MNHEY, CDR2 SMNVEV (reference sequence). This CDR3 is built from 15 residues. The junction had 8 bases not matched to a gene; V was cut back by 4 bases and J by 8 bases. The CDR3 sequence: CASSSRDRGVDEQFF. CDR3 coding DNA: TGTGCCAGCAGTTCCCGGGACAGGGGAGTAGATGAGCAGTTCTTC.

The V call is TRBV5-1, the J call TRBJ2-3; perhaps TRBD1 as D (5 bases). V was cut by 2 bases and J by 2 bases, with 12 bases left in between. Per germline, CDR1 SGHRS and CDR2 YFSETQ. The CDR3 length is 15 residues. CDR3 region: CASSFTRGNTDTQYF. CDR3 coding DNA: TGCGCCAGCAGCTTTACAAGGGGCAACACAGATACGCAGTATTTT.

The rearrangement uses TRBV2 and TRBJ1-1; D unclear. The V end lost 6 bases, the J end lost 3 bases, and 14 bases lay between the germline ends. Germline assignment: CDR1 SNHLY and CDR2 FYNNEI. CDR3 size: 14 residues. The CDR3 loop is CASSPRSWDTEAFF. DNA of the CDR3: TGTGCCAGCAGCCCCAGGTCGTGGGACACTGAAGCTTTCTTT.

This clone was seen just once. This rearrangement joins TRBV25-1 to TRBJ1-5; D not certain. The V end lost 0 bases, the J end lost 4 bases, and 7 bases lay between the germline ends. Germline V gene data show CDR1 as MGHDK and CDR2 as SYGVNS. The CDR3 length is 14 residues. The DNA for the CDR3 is TGTGCCAGCAGTGAATACCGGTCTAATCAGCCCCAGCATTTT. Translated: CASSEYRSNQPQHF.

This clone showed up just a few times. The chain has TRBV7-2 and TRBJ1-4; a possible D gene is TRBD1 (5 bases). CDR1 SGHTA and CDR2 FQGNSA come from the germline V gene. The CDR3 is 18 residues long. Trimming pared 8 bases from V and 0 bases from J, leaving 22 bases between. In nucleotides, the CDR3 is TGTGCCAGCTCGCCCCTTTCAGGGAGGGGAGCAACTAATGAAAAACTGTTTTTT. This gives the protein CASSPLSGRGATNEKLFF.

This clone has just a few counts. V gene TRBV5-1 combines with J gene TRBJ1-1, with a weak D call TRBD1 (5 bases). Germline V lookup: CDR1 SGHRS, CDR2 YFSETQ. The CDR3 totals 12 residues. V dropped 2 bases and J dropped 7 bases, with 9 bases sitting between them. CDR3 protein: CASSFSGGEAFF. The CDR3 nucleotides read TGCGCCAGCAGCTTTAGCGGGGGTGAAGCTTTCTTT. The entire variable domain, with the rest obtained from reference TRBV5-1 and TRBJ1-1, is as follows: KAGVTQTPRYLIKTRGQQVTLSCSPISGHRSVSWYQQTPGQGLQFLFEYFSETQRNKGNFPGRFSGRQFSNSRSEMNVSTLELGDSALYLCASSFSGGEAFFGQGTRLTVV.

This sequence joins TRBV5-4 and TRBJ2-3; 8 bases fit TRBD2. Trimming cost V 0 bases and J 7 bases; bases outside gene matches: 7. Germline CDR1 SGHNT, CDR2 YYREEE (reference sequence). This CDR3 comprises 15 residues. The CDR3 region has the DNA TGTGCCAGCAGCTTGGTTTCGGGGGGGCCTCATACGCAGTATTTT. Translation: CASSLVSGGPHTQYF. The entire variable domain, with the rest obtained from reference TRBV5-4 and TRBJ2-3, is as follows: ETGVTQSPTHLIKTRGQQVTLRCSSQSGHNTVSWYQQALGQGPQFIFQYYREEENGRGNFPPRFSGLQFPNYSSELNVNALELDDSALYLCASSLVSGGPHTQYFGPGTRLTVL.

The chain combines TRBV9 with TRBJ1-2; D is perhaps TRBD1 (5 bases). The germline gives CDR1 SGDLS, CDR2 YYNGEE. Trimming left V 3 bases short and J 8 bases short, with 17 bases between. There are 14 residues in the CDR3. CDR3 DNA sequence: TGTGCCAGCAGCGGCGAAGGGAGGGGCAGGGGCTACACCTTC. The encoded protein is CASSGEGRGRGYTF.

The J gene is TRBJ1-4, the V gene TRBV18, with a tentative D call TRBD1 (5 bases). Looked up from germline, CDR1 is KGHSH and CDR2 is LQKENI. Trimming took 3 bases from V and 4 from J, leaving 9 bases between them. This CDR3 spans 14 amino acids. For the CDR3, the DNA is TGTGCCAGCTCACCCGTACAGGATAATGAAAAACTGTTTTTT. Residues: CASSPVQDNEKLFF.

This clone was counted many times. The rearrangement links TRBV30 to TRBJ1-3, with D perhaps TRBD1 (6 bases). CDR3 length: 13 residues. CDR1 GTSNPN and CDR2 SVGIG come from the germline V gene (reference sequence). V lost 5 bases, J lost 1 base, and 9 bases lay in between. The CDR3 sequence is CAWGRGSGNTIYF. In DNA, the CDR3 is TGTGCCTGGGGAAGGGGGTCTGGAAACACCATATATTTT.

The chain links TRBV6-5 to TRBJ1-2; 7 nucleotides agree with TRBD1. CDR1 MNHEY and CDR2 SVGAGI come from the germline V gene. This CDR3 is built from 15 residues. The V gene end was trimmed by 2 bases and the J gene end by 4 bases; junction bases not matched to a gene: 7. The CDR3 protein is CASSYLPGQIYGYTF. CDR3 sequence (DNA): TGTGCCAGCAGTTACCTCCCGGGACAGATCTATGGCTACACCTTC.

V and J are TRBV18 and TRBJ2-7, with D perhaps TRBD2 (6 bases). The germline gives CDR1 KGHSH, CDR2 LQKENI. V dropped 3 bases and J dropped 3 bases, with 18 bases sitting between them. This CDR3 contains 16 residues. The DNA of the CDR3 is TGTGCCAGCTCACCCCGAACCCCCGGGGGTTACTACGAGCAGTACTTC. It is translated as CASSPRTPGGYYEQYF.

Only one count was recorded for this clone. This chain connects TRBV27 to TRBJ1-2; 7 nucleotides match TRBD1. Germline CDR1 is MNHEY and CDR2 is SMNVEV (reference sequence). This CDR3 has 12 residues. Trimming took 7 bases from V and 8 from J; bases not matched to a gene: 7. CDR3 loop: CASTPRGIGYTF. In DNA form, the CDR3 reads TGTGCCAGCACCCCCAGGGGGATCGGCTACACCTTC.

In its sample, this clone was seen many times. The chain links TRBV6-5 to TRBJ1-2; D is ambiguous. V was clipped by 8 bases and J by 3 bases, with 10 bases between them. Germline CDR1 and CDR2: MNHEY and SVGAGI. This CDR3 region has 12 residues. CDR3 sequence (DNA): TGTGCCAGCGGGAGGCCTGACTATGGCTACACCTTC. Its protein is CASGRPDYGYTF.